This entry describes one TCR beta chain. From germline, CDR1 is LNHDA and CDR2 SQIVND (reference sequence). The CDR3 runs 13 residues. The V segment lost 5 bases and the J segment 4 bases; nucleotides outside the gene matches: 4. Clones were sequenced by immunoSEQ multiplex PCR, and TCRdb holds only the in-frame ones, with some missing. The table has approximately 280,000 clones, about four fifths seen once; the top ten hold approximately 5%. The source of the sample is a study of blood T cell repertoires in COVID-19. For the study at large: Acute and convalescent COVID-19 specimens originated in the United States, Italy and Spain.

J is TRBJ2-7 and V is TRBV19, with 8 bases fitting TRBD2. The source is a man aged 35 to 55 who had been exposed to COVID-19. Specimen: PBMCs or T cells enriched from blood (not recorded which). This CDR3 is CASSGTREYEQYF. The CDR3 region has the DNA TGTGCCAGTAGTGGGACTAGAGAGTACGAGCAGTACTTC.